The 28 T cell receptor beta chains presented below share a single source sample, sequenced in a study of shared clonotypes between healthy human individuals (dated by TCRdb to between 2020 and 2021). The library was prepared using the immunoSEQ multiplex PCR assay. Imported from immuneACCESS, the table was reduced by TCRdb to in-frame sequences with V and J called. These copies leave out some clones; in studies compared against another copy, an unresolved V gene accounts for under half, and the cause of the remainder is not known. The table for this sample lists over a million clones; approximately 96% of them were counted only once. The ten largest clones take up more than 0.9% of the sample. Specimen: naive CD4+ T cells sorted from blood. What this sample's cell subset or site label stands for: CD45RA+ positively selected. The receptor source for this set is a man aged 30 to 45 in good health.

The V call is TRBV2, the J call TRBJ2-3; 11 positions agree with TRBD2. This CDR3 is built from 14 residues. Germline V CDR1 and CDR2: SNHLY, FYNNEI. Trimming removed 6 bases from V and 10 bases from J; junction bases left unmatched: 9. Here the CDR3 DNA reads TGTGCCAGCAGCCTACTCCAGACTAGCGGGGCGCAGTATTTT. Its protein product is CASSLLQTSGAQYF.

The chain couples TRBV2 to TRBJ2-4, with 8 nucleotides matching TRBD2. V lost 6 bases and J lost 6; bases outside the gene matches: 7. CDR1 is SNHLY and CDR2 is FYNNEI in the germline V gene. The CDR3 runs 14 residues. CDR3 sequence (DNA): TGTGCCAGCAGGCAGCGGGAGAGACGAAACATTCAGTACTTC. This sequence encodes CASRQRERRNIQYF.

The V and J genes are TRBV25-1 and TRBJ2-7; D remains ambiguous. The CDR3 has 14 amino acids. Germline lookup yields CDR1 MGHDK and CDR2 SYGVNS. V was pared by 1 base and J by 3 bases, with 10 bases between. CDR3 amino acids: CASSESTTIYEQYF. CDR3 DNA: TGTGCCAGCAGTGAATCGACAACGATCTACGAGCAGTACTTC.

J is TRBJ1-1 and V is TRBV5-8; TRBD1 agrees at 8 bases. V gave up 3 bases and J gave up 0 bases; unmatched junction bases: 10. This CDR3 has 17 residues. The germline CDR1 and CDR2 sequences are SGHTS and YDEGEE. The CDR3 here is CASSSSGGLYLNTEAFF. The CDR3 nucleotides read TGTGCCAGCAGCTCCTCAGGGGGCCTTTATCTGAACACTGAAGCTTTCTTT.

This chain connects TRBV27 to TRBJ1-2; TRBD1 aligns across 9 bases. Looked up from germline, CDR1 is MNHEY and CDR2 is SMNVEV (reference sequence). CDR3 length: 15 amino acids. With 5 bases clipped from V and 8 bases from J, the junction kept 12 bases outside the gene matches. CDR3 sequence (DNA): TGTGCCAGCAGTAGGGACAGGGAATGGTCTGGAGGCTACACCTTC. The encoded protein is CASSRDREWSGGYTF.

This CDR3 reads CASSLRVTSGQYNEQFF. The CDR3 bases are TGTGCCAGCAGTTTGCGTGTGACTAGCGGACAATACAATGAGCAGTTCTTC. The chain employs TRBV27 and TRBJ2-1; 9 nucleotides match TRBD2. Losses at the gene ends were 3 bases for V and 4 bases for J; bases not matched to a gene: 10. Germline CDR1 MNHEY, CDR2 SMNVEV (reference sequence). CDR3 length: 17 amino acids.

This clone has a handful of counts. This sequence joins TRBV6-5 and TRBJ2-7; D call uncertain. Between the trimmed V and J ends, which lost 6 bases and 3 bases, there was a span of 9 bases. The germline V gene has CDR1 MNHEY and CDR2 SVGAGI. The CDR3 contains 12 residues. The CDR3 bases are TGTGCCAGCAGCCCAGACCGCTACGAGCAGTACTTC. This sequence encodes CASSPDRYEQYF.

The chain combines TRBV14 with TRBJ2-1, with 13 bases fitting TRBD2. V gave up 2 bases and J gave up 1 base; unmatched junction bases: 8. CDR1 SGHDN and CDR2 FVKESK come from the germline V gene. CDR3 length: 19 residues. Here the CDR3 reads CASSQTSGRAGGSYNEQFF. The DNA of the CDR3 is TGTGCCAGCAGCCAAACTAGCGGGAGGGCGGGTGGATCCTACAATGAGCAGTTCTTC. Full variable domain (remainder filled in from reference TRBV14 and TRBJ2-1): EAGVTQFPSHSVIEKGQTVTLRCDPISGHDNLYWYRRVMGKEIKFLLHFVKESKQDESGMPNNRFLAERTGGTYSTLKVQPAELEDSGVYFCASSQTSGRAGGSYNEQFFGPGTRLTVL.

The CDR3 sequence: CASSLGVGGNYGYTF. In DNA form, the CDR3 reads TGTGCCAGCAGCTTAGGGGTTGGTGGAAACTATGGCTACACCTTC. The chain joins TRBV11-2 to TRBJ1-2; D is unclear. The length of the CDR3 is 15 residues. The V gene lost 1 base and the J gene lost 2 bases, with 11 bases spanning the gap. Germline V gene data show CDR1 as SGHAT and CDR2 as FQNNGV.

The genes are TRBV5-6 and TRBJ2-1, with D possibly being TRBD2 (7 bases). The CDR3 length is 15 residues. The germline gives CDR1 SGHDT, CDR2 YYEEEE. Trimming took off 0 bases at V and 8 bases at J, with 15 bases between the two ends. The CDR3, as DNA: TGTGCCAGCAGCTTGGTCGGCGGGAGACAGGATGAGCAGTTCTTC. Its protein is CASSLVGGRQDEQFF.

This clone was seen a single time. The chain's CDR3 is CATSPRAQGDHNEQFF. The CDR3 DNA reads TGTGCCACCAGCCCTCGGGCACAGGGGGATCACAATGAGCAGTTCTTC. The V gene is TRBV15, the J gene TRBJ2-1; the match to TRBD1 covers 8 bases. Looked up from germline, CDR1 is LNHNV and CDR2 is YYDKDF (reference sequence). This CDR3 is built from 16 residues. V shed 5 bases and J 5 bases; nucleotides not matched to a gene: 11.

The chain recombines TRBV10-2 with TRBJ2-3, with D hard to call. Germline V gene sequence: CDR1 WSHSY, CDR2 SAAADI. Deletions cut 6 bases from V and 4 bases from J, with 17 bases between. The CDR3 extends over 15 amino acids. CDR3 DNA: TGCGCCAGCAGCCCCAGAGGAACCCTTGCAGATACGCAGTATTTT. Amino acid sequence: CASSPRGTLADTQYF.

DNA for the CDR3: TGTGCCAGTAGTCAATCTTCGGTAACAGGGAATTATGGCTACACCTTC. It yields the protein CASSQSSVTGNYGYTF. This chain uses TRBV19 with TRBJ1-2, with a weak D call TRBD1 (6 bases). Trimming stripped 5 bases from V and 5 bases from J, with 21 bases between. Germline CDR1 LNHDA, CDR2 SQIVND (reference sequence). This CDR3 has 16 residues.

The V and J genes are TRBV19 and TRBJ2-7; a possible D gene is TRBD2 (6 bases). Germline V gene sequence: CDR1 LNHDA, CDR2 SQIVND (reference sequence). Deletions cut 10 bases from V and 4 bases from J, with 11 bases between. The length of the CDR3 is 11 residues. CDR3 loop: CAIGSWYEQYF. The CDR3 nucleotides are TGTGCCATCGGGAGCTGGTACGAGCAGTACTTC.

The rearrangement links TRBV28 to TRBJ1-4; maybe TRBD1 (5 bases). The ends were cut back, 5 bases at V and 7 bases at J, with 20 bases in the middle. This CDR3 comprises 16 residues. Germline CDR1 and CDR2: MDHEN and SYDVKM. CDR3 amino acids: CASSPPAEGWGEKLFF. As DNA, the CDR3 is TGTGCCAGCAGTCCTCCGGCCGAGGGGTGGGGTGAAAAACTGTTTTTT.

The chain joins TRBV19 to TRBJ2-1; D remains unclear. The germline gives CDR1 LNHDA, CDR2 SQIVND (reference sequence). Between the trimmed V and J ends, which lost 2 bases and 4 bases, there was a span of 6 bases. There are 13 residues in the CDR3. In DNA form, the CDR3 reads TGTGCCAGTAGTATACGGCTGTACAATGAGCAGTTCTTC. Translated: CASSIRLYNEQFF.

As DNA, the CDR3 is TGTGCCAGCAGTTATACCGGACGGGGTAATGAAAAACTGTTTTTT. This codes for CASSYTGRGNEKLFF. The chain couples TRBV6-6 to TRBJ1-4; D is undetermined. The CDR3 is 15 amino acids. Trimming stripped 3 bases from V and 4 bases from J, with 12 bases between. Germline lookup yields CDR1 MNHNY and CDR2 SVGAGI (reference sequence).

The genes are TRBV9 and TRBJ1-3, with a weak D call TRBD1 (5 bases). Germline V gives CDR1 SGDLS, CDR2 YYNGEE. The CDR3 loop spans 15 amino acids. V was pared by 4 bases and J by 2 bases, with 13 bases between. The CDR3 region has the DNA TGTGCCAGCAGCCCTCAGGGAGCGGCTGGAAACACCATATATTTT. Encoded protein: CASSPQGAAGNTIYF.

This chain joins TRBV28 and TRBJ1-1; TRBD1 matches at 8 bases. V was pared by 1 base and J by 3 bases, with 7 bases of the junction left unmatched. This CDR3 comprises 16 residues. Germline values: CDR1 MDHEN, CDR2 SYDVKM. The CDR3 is CASSLFSGGGYTEAFF. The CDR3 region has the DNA TGTGCCAGCAGTTTATTTTCAGGGGGCGGGTACACTGAAGCTTTCTTT.

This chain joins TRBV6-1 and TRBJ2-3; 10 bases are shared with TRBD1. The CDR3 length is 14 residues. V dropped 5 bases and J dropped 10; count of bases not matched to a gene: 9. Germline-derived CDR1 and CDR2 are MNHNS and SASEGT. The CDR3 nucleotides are TGTGCCAGCAGTTCCGGGACAGGGGAATTGCCGCAGTATTTT. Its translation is CASSSGTGELPQYF.

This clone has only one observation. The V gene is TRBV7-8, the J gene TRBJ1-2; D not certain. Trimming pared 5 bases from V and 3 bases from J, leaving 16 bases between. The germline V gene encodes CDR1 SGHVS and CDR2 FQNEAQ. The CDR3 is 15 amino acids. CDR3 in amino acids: CASSPDRGSYYGYTF. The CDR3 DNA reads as TGTGCCAGCAGCCCAGACCGGGGTTCCTACTATGGCTACACCTTC. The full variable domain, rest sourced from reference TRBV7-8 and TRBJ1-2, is GAGVSQSPRYKVAKRGQDVALRCDPISGHVSLFWYQQALGQGPEFLTYFQNEAQLDKSGLPSDRFFAERPEGSVSTLKIQRTQQEDSAVYLCASSPDRGSYYGYTFGSGTRLTVV.

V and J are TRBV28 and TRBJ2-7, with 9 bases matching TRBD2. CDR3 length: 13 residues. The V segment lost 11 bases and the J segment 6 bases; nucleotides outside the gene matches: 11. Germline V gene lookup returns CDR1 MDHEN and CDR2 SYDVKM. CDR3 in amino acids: CAAEDSGSSEQYF. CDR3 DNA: TGTGCCGCAGAAGATAGCGGGAGCTCCGAGCAGTACTTC.

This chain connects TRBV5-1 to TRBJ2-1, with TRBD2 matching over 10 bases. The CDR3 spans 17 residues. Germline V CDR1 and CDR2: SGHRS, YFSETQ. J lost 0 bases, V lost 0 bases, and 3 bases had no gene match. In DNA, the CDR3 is TGCGCCAGCAGCTTGGATCCTAGCGGGAGCTCCTACAATGAGCAGTTCTTC. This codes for CASSLDPSGSSYNEQFF.

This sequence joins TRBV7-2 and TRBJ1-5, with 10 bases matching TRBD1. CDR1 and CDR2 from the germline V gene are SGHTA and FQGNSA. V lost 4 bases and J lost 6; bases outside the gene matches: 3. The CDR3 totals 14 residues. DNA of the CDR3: TGTGCCAGCAGCTCGACAGGGGGCCCTCAGCCCCAGCATTTT. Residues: CASSSTGGPQPQHF.

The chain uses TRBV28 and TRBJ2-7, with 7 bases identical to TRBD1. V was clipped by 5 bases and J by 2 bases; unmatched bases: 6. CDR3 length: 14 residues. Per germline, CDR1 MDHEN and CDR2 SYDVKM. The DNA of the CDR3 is TGTGCCAGCAGTGACGACAGGGCAACCTACGAGCAGTACTTC. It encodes CASSDDRATYEQYF.

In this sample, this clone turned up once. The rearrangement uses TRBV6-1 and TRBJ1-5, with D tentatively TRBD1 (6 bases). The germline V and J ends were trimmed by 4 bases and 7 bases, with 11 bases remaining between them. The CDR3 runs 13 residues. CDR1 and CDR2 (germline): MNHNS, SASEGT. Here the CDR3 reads CASSGQVAQPQHF. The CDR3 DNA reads TGTGCCAGCAGTGGACAGGTGGCCCAGCCCCAGCATTTT.

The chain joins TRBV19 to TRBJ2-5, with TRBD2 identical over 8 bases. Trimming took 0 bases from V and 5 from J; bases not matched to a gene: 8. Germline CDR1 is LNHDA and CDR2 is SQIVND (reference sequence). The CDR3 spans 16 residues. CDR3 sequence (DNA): TGTGCCAGTAGTATAGACGGGACTAGGGTCCAGGAGACCCAGTACTTC. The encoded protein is CASSIDGTRVQETQYF.

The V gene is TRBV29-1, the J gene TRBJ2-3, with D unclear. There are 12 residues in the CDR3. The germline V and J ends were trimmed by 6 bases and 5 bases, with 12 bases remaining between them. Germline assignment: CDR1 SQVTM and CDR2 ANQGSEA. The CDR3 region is CSVVPVVDTQYF. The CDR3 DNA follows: TGCAGCGTCGTCCCGGTGGTAGATACGCAGTATTTT.